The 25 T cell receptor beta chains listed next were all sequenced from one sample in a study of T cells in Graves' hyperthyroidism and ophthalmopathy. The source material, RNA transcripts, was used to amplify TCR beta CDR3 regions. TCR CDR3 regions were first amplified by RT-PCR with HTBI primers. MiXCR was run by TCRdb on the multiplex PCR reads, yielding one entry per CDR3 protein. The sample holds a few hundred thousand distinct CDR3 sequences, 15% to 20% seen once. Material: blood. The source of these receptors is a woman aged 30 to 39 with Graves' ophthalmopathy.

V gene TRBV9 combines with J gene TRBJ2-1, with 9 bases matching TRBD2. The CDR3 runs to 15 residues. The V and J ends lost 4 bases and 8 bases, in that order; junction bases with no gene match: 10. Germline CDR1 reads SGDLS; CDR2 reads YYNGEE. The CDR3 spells CASSHSGSAVDEQFF. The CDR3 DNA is TGTGCCAGCAGCCATAGCGGGAGTGCCGTCGATGAGCAGTTCTTC.

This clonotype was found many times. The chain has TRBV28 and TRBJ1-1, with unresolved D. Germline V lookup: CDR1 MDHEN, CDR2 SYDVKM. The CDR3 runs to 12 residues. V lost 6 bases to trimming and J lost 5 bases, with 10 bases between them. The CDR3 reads CASRTQRTEAFF. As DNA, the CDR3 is TGTGCCAGCAGGACACAGCGTACTGAAGCTTTCTTT. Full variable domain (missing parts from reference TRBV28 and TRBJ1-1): DVKVTQSSRYLVKRTGEKVFLECVQDMDHENMFWYRQDPGLGLRLIYFSYDVKMKEKGDIPEGYSVSREKKERFSLILESASTNQTSMYLCASRTQRTEAFFGQGTRLTVV.

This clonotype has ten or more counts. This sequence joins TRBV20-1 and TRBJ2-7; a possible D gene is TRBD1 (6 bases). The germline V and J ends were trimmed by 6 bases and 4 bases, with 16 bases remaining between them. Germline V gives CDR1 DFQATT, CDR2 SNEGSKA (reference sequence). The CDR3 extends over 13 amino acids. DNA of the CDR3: TGCAGTGCCAAGCTAGGGGGTGAATACGAGCAGTACTTC. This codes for CSAKLGGEYEQYF.

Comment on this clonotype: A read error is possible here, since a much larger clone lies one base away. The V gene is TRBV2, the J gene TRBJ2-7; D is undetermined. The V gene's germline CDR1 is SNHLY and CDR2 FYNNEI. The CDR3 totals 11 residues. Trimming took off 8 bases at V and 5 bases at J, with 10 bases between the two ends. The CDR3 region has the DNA TGTGCCAGCGACCGGGTGAACGAGCAGTACTTC. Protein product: CASDRVNEQYF.

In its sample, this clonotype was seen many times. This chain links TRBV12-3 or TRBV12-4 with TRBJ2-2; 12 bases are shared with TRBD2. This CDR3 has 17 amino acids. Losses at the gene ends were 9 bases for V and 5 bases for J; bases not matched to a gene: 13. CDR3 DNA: TGTGCCAGTGGCGACAGGGACGGACTAGCGGGAACCGGGGAGCTGTTTTTT. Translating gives CASGDRDGLAGTGELFF.

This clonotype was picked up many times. This CDR3 reads CASSTTGRTSGRNEQFF. The CDR3 DNA follows: TGTGCCAGCAGCACGACAGGGAGGACTAGCGGGCGAAATGAGCAGTTCTTC. This sequence joins TRBV11-2 and TRBJ2-1, with 11 nucleotides matching TRBD2. Trimming removed 5 bases from V and 7 bases from J; junction bases left unmatched: 13. Looked up from germline, CDR1 is SGHAT and CDR2 is FQNNGV. The CDR3 contains 17 residues.

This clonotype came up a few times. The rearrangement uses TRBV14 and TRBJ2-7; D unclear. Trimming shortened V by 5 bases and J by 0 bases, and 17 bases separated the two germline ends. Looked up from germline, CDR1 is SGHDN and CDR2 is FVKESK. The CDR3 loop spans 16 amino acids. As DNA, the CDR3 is TGTGCCAGCAGCTATTCGTCGTTTGCCTACTCCTACGAGCAGTACTTC. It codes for CASSYSSFAYSYEQYF. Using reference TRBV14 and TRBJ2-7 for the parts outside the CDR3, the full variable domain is EAGVTQFPSHSVIEKGQTVTLRCDPISGHDNLYWYRRVMGKEIKFLLHFVKESKQDESGMPNNRFLAERTGGTYSTLKVQPAELEDSGVYFCASSYSSFAYSYEQYFGPGTRLTVT.

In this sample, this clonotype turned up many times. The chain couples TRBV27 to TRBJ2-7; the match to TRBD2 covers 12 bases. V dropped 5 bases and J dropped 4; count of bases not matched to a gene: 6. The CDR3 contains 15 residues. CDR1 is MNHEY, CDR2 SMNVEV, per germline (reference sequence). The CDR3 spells CASSGLAGGPYEQYF. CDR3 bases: TGTGCCAGCAGTGGGCTAGCGGGAGGGCCTTACGAGCAGTACTTC.

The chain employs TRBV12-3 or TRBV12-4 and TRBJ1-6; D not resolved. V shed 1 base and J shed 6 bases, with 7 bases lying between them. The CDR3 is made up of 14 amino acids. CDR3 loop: CASSLEQFNSPLHF. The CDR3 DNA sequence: TGTGCCAGCAGTTTAGAACAGTTTAATTCACCCCTCCACTTT.

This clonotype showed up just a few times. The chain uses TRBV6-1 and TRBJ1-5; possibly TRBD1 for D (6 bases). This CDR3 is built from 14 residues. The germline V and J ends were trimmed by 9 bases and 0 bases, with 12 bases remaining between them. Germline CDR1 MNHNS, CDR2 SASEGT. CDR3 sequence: CASARTASNQPQHF. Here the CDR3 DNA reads TGTGCCAGTGCCCGGACAGCTAGCAATCAGCCCCAGCATTTT.

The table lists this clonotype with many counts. CDR3 region: CASSFSPEAFF. The CDR3 DNA reads as TGTGCCAGCAGCTTTTCGCCTGAAGCTTTCTTT. The genes are TRBV7-9 and TRBJ1-1; D is undetermined. The CDR3 covers 11 residues. From germline, CDR1 is SEHNR and CDR2 FQNEAQ (reference sequence). The V gene lost 3 bases and the J gene lost 6 bases, with 5 bases spanning the gap.

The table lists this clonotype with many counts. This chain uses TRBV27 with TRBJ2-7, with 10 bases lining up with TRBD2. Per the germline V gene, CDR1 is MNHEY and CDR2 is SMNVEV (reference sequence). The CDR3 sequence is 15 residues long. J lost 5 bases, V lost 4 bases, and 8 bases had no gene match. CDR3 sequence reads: CASSSVSSGSDEQYF. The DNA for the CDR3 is TGTGCCAGCAGTTCCGTGTCTAGCGGGAGCGACGAGCAGTACTTC.

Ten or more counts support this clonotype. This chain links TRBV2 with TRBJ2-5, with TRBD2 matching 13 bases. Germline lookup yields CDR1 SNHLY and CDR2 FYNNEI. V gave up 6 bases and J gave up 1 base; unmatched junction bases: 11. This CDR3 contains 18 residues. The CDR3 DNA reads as TGTGCCAGCAGGGCCCGGGGACTAGCGGGACTTGCCCAAGAGACCCAGTACTTC. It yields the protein CASRARGLAGLAQETQYF. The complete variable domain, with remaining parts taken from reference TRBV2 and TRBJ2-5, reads EPEVTQTPSHQVTQMGQEVILRCVPISNHLYFYWYRQILGQKVEFLVSFYNNEISEKSEIFDDQFSVERPDGSNFTLKIRSTKLEDSAMYFCASRARGLAGLAQETQYFGPGTRLLVL.

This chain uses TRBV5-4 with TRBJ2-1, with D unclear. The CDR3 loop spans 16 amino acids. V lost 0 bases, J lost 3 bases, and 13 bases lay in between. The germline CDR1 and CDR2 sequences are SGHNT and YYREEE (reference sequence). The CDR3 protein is CASSLGVETDYNEQFF. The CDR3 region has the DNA TGTGCCAGCAGCTTGGGAGTCGAGACTGACTACAATGAGCAGTTCTTC.

The CDR3 sequence is CASSEGVKRATYNEQFF. In DNA form, the CDR3 reads TGTGCCAGCAGTGAAGGGGTTAAGAGGGCTACCTACAATGAGCAGTTCTTC. The chain links TRBV6-1 to TRBJ2-1, with a weak D call TRBD2 (5 bases). Germline values: CDR1 MNHNS, CDR2 SASEGT. The CDR3 extends over 17 amino acids. Trimming stripped 1 base from V and 2 bases from J, with 15 bases between.

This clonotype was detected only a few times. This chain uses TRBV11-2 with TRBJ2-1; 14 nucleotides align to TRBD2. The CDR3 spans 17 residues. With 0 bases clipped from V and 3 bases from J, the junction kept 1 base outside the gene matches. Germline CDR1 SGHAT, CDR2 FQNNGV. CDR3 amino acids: CASSLEGTSGSYNEQFF. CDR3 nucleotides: TGTGCCAGCAGCTTAGAGGGGACTAGCGGGAGCTACAATGAGCAGTTCTTC. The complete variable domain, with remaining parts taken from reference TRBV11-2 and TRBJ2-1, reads EAGVAQSPRYKIIEKRQSVAFWCNPISGHATLYWYQQILGQGPKLLIQFQNNGVVDDSQLPKDRFSAERLKGVDSTLKIQPAKLEDSAVYLCASSLEGTSGSYNEQFFGPGTRLTVL.

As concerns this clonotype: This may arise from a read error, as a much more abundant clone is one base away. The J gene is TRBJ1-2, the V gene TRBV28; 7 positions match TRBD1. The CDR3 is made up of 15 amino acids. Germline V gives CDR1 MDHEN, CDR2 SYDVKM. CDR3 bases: TGTGCCAGCAGTCCAGACAGGGCTGCTAACCATGGCTACACCTTC. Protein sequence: CASSPDRAANHGYTF.

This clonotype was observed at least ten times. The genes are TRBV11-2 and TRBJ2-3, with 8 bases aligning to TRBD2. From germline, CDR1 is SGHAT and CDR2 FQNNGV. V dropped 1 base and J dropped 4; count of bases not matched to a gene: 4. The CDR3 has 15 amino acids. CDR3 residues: CASSLVGRVADTQYF. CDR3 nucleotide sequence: TGTGCCAGCAGCTTAGTCGGGAGGGTGGCAGATACGCAGTATTTT. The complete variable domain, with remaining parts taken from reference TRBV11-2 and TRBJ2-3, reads EAGVAQSPRYKIIEKRQSVAFWCNPISGHATLYWYQQILGQGPKLLIQFQNNGVVDDSQLPKDRFSAERLKGVDSTLKIQPAKLEDSAVYLCASSLVGRVADTQYFGPGTRLTVL.

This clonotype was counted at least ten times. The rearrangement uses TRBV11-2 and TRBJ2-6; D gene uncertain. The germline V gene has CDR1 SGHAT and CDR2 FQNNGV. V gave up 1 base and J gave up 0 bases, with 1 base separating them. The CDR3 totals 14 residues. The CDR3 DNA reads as TGTGCCAGCAGCTTAGCCTCTGGGGCCAACGTCCTGACTTTC. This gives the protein CASSLASGANVLTF.

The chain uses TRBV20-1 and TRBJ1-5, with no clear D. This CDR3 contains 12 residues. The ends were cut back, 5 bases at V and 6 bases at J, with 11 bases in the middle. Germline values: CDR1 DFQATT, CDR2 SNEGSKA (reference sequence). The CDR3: CSAGDRGQPQHF. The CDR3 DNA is TGCAGTGCTGGGGATAGAGGTCAGCCCCAGCATTTT.

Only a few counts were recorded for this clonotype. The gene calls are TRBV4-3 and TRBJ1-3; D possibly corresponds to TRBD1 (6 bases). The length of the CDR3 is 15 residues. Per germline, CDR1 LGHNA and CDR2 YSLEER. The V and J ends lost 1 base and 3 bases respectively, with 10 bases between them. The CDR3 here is CASSQVTQGGNTIYF. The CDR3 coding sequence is TGCGCCAGCAGCCAAGTTACACAGGGTGGAAACACCATATATTTT.

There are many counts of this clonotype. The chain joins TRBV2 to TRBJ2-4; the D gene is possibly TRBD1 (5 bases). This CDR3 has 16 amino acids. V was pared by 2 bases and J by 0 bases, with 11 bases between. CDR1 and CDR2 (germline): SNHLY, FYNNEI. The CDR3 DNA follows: TGTGCCAGCAGTGAACCAAAGGGGCTAGCCAAAAACATTCAGTACTTC. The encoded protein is CASSEPKGLAKNIQYF. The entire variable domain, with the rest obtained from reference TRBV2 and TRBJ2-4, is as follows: EPEVTQTPSHQVTQMGQEVILRCVPISNHLYFYWYRQILGQKVEFLVSFYNNEISEKSEIFDDQFSVERPDGSNFTLKIRSTKLEDSAMYFCASSEPKGLAKNIQYFGAGTRLSVL.

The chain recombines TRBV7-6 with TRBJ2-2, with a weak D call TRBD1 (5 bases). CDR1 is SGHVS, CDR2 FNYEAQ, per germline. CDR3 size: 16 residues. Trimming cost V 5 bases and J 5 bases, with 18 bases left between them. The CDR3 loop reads CASSPSWTTETGELFF. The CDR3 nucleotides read TGTGCCAGCAGCCCTAGTTGGACAACAGAGACCGGGGAGCTGTTTTTT.

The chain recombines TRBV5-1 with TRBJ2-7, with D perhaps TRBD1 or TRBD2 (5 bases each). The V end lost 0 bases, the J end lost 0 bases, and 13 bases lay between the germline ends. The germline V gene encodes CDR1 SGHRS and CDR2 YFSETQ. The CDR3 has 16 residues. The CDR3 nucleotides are TGCGCCAGCAGCTTGGCCCCGGGACCGCTCTCCTACGAGCAGTACTTC. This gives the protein CASSLAPGPLSYEQYF.

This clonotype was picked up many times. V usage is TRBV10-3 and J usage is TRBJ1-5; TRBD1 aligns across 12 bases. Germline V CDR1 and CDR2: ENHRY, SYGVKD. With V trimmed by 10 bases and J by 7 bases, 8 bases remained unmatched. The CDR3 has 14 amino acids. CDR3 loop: CATSGTGGGQPQHF. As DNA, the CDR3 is TGTGCCACGTCCGGGACAGGGGGCGGGCAGCCCCAGCATTTT.